This T cell receptor (beta chain) was identified in a study of HIV-infected patients and healthy controls. About 540 ng RNA was reverse transcribed with alpha and beta constant-region primers. Each of the alpha and beta chains got its own library through chain-specific third strand synthesis with indices. Second strand synthesis was primed from the SP2 site. TCRdb processed the 5' RACE reads anew with MiXCR; each CDR3 protein has one entry. The sample carries 15,000 to 20,000 distinct CDR3 sequences, roughly 9.3% recorded once. The J segment lost 0 bases and the V segment lost 0 bases, leaving 11 bases of the junction unmatched. This CDR3 is 19 amino acids long. Germline V lookup: CDR1 MNHNY, CDR2 SVGAGI (reference sequence). No cell fractionation was done, so the repertoire covers all unsorted peripheral blood T cells. At least ten counts were recorded for this clonotype.

This sequence joins TRBV6-6 and TRBJ1-1; 9 positions match TRBD1. Input material: blood. The receptor comes from an adult in good health. In DNA, the CDR3 is TGTGCCAGCAGTTACTCCGGGACAGGGATAATCGGCATGAACACTGAAGCTTTCTTT. As protein: CASSYSGTGIIGMNTEAFF.